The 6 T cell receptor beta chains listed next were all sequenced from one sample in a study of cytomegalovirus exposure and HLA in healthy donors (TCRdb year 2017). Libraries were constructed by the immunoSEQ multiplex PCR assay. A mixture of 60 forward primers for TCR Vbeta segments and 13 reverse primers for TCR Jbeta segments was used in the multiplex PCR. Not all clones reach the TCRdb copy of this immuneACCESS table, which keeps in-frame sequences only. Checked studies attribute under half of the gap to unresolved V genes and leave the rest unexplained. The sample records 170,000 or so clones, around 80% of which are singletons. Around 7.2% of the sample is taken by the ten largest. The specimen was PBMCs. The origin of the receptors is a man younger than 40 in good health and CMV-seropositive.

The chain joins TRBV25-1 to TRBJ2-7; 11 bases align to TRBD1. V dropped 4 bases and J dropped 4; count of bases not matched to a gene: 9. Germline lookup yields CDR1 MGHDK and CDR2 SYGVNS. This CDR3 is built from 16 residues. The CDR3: CASSAQTGTGGYEQYF. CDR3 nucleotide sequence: TGTGCCAGCAGTGCCCAAACCGGGACAGGGGGGTACGAGCAGTACTTC.

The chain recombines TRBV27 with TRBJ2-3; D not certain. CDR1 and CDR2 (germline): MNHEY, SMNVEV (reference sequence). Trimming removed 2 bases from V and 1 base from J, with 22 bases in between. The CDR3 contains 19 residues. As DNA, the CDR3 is TGTGCCAGCAGTTTAGACCCTTCGGGTAGCTCCCCCCGCACAGATACGCAGTATTTT. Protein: CASSLDPSGSSPRTDTQYF.

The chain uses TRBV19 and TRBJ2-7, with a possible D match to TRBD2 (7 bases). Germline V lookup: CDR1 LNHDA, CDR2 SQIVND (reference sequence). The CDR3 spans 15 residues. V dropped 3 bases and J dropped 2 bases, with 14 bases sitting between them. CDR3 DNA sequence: TGTGCCAGTAGTATGCTTCGGGGGGCGGCCTACGAGCAGTACTTC. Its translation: CASSMLRGAAYEQYF.

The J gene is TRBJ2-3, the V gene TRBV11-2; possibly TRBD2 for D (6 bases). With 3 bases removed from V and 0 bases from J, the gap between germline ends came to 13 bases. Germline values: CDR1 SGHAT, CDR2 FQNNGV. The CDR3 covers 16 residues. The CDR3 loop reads CASSLRGVTSTDTQYF. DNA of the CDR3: TGTGCCAGCAGCTTGCGGGGCGTTACTAGCACAGATACGCAGTATTTT.

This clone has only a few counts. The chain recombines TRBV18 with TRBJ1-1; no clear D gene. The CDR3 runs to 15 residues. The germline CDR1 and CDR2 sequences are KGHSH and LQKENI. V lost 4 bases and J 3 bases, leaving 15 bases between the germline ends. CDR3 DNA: TGTGCCAGCTCACTGACACTGTCAAAGGACACTGAAGCTTTCTTT. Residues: CASSLTLSKDTEAFF.

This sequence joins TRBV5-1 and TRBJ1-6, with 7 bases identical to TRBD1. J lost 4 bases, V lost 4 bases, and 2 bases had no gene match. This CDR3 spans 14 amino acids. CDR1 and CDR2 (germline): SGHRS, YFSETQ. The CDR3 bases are TGCGCCAGCAGCCCGGGACAGTATAATTCACCCCTCCACTTT. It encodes CASSPGQYNSPLHF.